A selection of T cell receptor beta chains follows, all from one sample in a study of shared clonotypes between healthy human individuals. Clones were sequenced by immunoSEQ multiplex PCR, and TCRdb holds only the in-frame ones, with some missing. The profile shows nearly 1 million clones, approximately 80% of them singletons. The specimen was memory CD4+ T cells sorted from blood. All receptors derive from a man in his late teens or twenties in good health. The CDR3 runs from the conserved cysteine through the conserved F or W. The D gene is left open where the match is weak. Some rows have no size entry. The others give once, few or many, or a class for an expanded clone.

j_call d_call clone_size v_call cdr3_nt cdr3_aa
TRBJ2-3 . . TRBV5-1 TGCGCCAGCAGCTTGAAGGACAGACGCACAGATACGCAGTATTTT CASSLKDRRTDTQYF
TRBJ1-1 . . TRBV18 TGTGCCAGCTCACCAGGGAGTAACACTGAAGCTTTCTTT CASSPGSNTEAFF
TRBJ1-1 . . TRBV7-2 TGTGCCAGCAGCTTAGATTCGGCAGGATACACTGAAGCTTTCTTT CASSLDSAGYTEAFF
TRBJ1-2 . . TRBV18 TGTGCCAGCTCACCGGCGACATCCGCTAACTATGGCTACACCTTC CASSPATSANYGYTF
TRBJ2-2 TRBD2 . TRBV5-1 TGCGCCAGCAGCTTGAACACGCGGGAGACCGGGGAGCTGTTTTTT CASSLNTRETGELFF
TRBJ2-1 TRBD1 . TRBV28 TGTGCCAGCAGGGGGGACAGCTCCTACAATGAGCAGTTCTTC CASRGDSSYNEQFF
TRBJ1-4 TRBD1 . TRBV10-1 TGCGCCAGTAGAAGGGACAGAGACGTAGGAAAACTGTTTTTT CASRRDRDVGKLFF
TRBJ1-2 TRBD1 . TRBV5-3 TGTGCCAGAAGCCCGGGACAGGGGGGAATAGTTGATGGCTACACCTTC CARSPGQGGIVDGYTF
TRBJ2-7 TRBD1 . TRBV28 TGTGCCAGCACTAGAGGGGGCCTCTCCTACGAGCAGTACTTC CASTRGGLSYEQYF
TRBJ1-4 . few TRBV9 TGTGCCAGCAGCGTAGGGATGGGGAAAAGTGAAAAACTGTTTTTT CASSVGMGKSEKLFF
TRBJ2-2 TRBD2 . TRBV2 TGTGCCAGCTCCGAGGGGCGGGGGAAAGCGAACACCGGGGAGCTGTTTTTT CASSEGRGKANTGELFF
TRBJ2-5 . . TRBV7-6 TGTGCCAGCAGCGGGTACTCACGTGAGACCCAGTACTTC CASSGYSRETQYF
TRBJ1-2 . . TRBV5-6 TGTGCCAGCAACATCCGGCCGTATGGCTACACCTTC CASNIRPYGYTF
TRBJ2-4 TRBD1 . TRBV6-5 TGTGCCAGCAGTGAGACAGGGGACATTCAGTACTTC CASSETGDIQYF
TRBJ1-1 . . TRBV15 TGTGCCACCAGCAGAGGGACAGCGGGGAACACTGAAGCTTTCTTT CATSRGTAGNTEAFF
TRBJ1-6 . few TRBV9 TGTGCCAGCAGCATTAGTGGGATTAGTAATTCACCCCTCCACTTT CASSISGISNSPLHF
TRBJ2-7 TRBD2 . TRBV6-5 TGTGCCAGCAGTTGGGGGGGACTGGGGCAATACGAGCAGTACTTC CASSWGGLGQYEQYF
TRBJ2-5 . . TRBV5-1 TGCGCCAGCAGCGGAGGGACAGCGCAAGAGACCCAGTACTTC CASSGGTAQETQYF
TRBJ2-4 . . TRBV30 TGTGCCTGGGGCGCCGCGGGGAAAAACATTCAGTACTTC CAWGAAGKNIQYF
TRBJ2-1 . once TRBV14 TGTGCCAGCAGCCCAGAAAGCTCCTACAATGAGCAGTTCTTC CASSPESSYNEQFF
TRBJ2-1 . . TRBV19 TGTGCCAGTAGTATAGAGGGACTGGGCGGTCCTGAGCAGTTCTTC CASSIEGLGGPEQFF
TRBJ1-1 . . TRBV27 TGTGCCAGACCTAAAAGGAGAGGAGTTGGGCTTCGGAACACTGAAGCTTTCTTT CARPKRRGVGLRNTEAFF
TRBJ1-2 . . TRBV15 TGTGCCACCAGCAGAGATACCAATGGCTACACCTTC CATSRDTNGYTF
TRBJ2-5 TRBD2 . TRBV30 TGTGCCTGGAAGGGCCCTCGACTAGCGGGGCCCCAGGTGGAGACCCAGTACTTC CAWKGPRLAGPQVETQYF
TRBJ2-2 . once TRBV5-1 TGCGCCAGCAGCTTCAGCGGTCTGAACACCGGGGAGCTGTTTTTT CASSFSGLNTGELFF
TRBJ2-5 TRBD1 . TRBV6-1 TGTGCCAGCAGTTGGTCCAGGGGGCAAGAGACCCAGTACTTC CASSWSRGQETQYF
TRBJ2-7 TRBD2 . TRBV7-2 TGTGCCAGCAGCTTAGTGACTAGCGGGAGGGCCCCCTACGAGCAGTACTTC CASSLVTSGRAPYEQYF
TRBJ2-1 . . TRBV10-3 TGTGCCACCGAAGGGACTTTTGACGTAAATGAGCAGTTCTTC CATEGTFDVNEQFF
TRBJ2-1 . once TRBV4-1 TGCGCCAGCAGCCAAGATCTGGCAGGGTCTTACAATGAGCAGTTCTTC CASSQDLAGSYNEQFF
TRBJ2-5 TRBD1 . TRBV6-1 TGTGCCAGCAGTGAAGGGGCAGGGGGCATTGGGACCCAGTACTTC CASSEGAGGIGTQYF
TRBJ2-2 . once TRBV30 TGTGCCTGGAGTGGACCCGGAGGGACTCATTACACCGGGGAGCTGTTTTTT CAWSGPGGTHYTGELFF
TRBJ2-7 TRBD2 . TRBV2 TGTGCCAGCCTGCTAGCGGGGTTTTCCTACGAGCAGTACTTC CASLLAGFSYEQYF
TRBJ1-1 . . TRBV5-8 TGTGCCAGCTATCGAACTGAGAACACTGAAGCTTTCTTT CASYRTENTEAFF
TRBJ2-1 . . TRBV7-2 TGTGCCAGCAGCTTGGGCGGGGAGAGGGGTGAGCAGTTCTTC CASSLGGERGEQFF
TRBJ1-2 . once TRBV18 TGTGCCAGCTCACCAGAGGGGGGAGCTAACTATGGCTACACCTTC CASSPEGGANYGYTF
TRBJ1-5 . . TRBV30 TGTGCCTGGAGTGCAGGGGCCGGGCCCCAGCATTTT CAWSAGAGPQHF
TRBJ1-2 . . TRBV30 TGTGCCTGGAGTCCGGGAACTTATAACTATGGCTACACCTTC CAWSPGTYNYGYTF
TRBJ1-1 . . TRBV14 TGTGCCAGCAGCGCCCGGTCGTACACTGAAGCTTTCTTT CASSARSYTEAFF
TRBJ1-6 TRBD1 few TRBV5-6 TGTGCCAGCAGCACCGGACAGGGAGGTTCACCCCTCCACTTT CASSTGQGGSPLHF
TRBJ2-3 TRBD1 . TRBV15 TGTGCCACCAGCAGAGGGGACAGCTACACAGATACGCAGTATTTT CATSRGDSYTDTQYF
TRBJ2-2 . . TRBV7-2 TGTGCCAGCAGCTCCAGGAACACCGGGGAGCTGTTTTTT CASSSRNTGELFF
TRBJ1-6 TRBD1 once TRBV7-9 TGTGCCAGCAGCTTAGGAGGGACAGAAAACTCACCCCTCCACTTT CASSLGGTENSPLHF
TRBJ2-7 . . TRBV6-5 TGTGCCAGCAGTTACTCGGGGGACTACGAGCAGTACTTC CASSYSGDYEQYF
TRBJ2-5 TRBD1 few TRBV30 TGTGCCTGGAGCCCGGGACAGCTCAGGGAGACCCAGTACTTC CAWSPGQLRETQYF
TRBJ1-3 TRBD1 . TRBV4-1 TGCGCCAGCAGCCCTACAGGGGAGAGCTCTGGAAACACCATATATTTT CASSPTGESSGNTIYF
TRBJ2-2 . once TRBV9 TGTGCCAGCGGGGATAGGGACACCGGGGAGCTGTTTTTT CASGDRDTGELFF
TRBJ2-1 . . TRBV9 TGTGCCAGCACCTCCGGTGGGAGCTCCTACAATGAGCAGTTCTTC CASTSGGSSYNEQFF
TRBJ2-5 . . TRBV18 TGTGCCAGCTCATCGTGGCCCCAAGAGACCCAGTACTTC CASSSWPQETQYF
TRBJ2-2 . . TRBV5-1 TGCGCCAGCAGCTTGGAGGCAACTAGCACGAACACCGGGGAGCTGTTTTTT CASSLEATSTNTGELFF
TRBJ1-4 . . TRBV30 TGTGCCTGGAGTATGGGACTTAATGAAAAACTGTTTTTT CAWSMGLNEKLFF
TRBJ2-5 . . TRBV11-2 TGTGCCAGCAGCCCCCGGGGAGAGACCCAGTACTTC CASSPRGETQYF
TRBJ2-3 TRBD2 . TRBV28 TGTGCCAGCAGCACCGCGGGGGGTAACACAGATACGCAGTATTTT CASSTAGGNTDTQYF